One and the same sample provided the 26 T cell receptor beta chains below, sequenced in a study of blood T cell repertoires in COVID-19. This table comes from immunoSEQ multiplex PCR, and its TCRdb copy is limited to in-frame clones, with some not included. Altogether under 300,000 clones are present, around 90% being singletons, with the ten largest covering around 0.8%. The sample comprised peripheral blood. These receptors came from a woman in her 30s with acute or convalescent COVID-19.

The chain combines TRBV6-6 with TRBJ2-7; D not resolved. Trimming took 5 bases from V and 4 from J, leaving 6 bases between them. This CDR3 is 11 amino acids long. Germline-derived CDR1 and CDR2 are MNHNY and SVGAGI (reference sequence). CDR3 nucleotides: TGTGCCAGCAGTCCCTATTACGAGCAGTACTTC. Its translation is CASSPYYEQYF.

The chain uses TRBV19 and TRBJ2-3; D is possibly TRBD1 (6 bases). The CDR3 consists of 14 residues. V was cut by 6 bases and J by 3 bases, with 13 bases left in between. Germline V gene sequence: CDR1 LNHDA, CDR2 SQIVND (reference sequence). The CDR3: CASRGGQLTDTQYF. CDR3 nucleotides: TGTGCCAGTAGAGGCGGACAGTTGACAGATACGCAGTATTTT.

In its sample, this clone was seen once. This chain links TRBV10-3 with TRBJ2-7; 9 nucleotides match TRBD1. This CDR3 has 13 amino acids. With 4 bases clipped from V and 2 bases from J, the junction kept 0 bases outside the gene matches. Germline CDR1 reads ENHRY; CDR2 reads SYGVKD. The CDR3 here is CAISGDRAYEQYF. CDR3 in DNA: TGTGCCATCAGTGGGGACAGGGCCTACGAGCAGTACTTC.

The rearrangement links TRBV30 to TRBJ2-1; 10 positions agree with TRBD2. V was pared by 0 bases and J by 1 base, with 0 bases of the junction left unmatched. Germline CDR1 and CDR2: GTSNPN and SVGIG (reference sequence). The CDR3 is made up of 15 amino acids. In DNA, the CDR3 is TGTGCCTGGAGTGTGACTAGCGGGTCCTACAATGAGCAGTTCTTC. This gives the protein CAWSVTSGSYNEQFF.

A note on this clone: This sample includes further DNA sequences coding for the same CDR3. This rearrangement joins TRBV9 to TRBJ2-2; TRBD1 matches 9 bases. In germline, CDR1 is SGDLS, CDR2 YYNGEE. CDR3 size: 16 residues. Unmatched junction bases numbered 6, after V lost 4 bases and J lost 2 bases. The CDR3: CASSFRDRANTGELFF. For the CDR3, the DNA is TGTGCCAGCAGCTTCCGGGACAGGGCCAACACCGGGGAGCTGTTTTTT.

The V and J genes are TRBV19 and TRBJ2-2; D is perhaps TRBD2 (7 bases). Germline V gene sequence: CDR1 LNHDA, CDR2 SQIVND (reference sequence). The V and J ends lost 4 bases and 6 bases respectively, with 15 bases between them. The CDR3 runs 15 residues. CDR3 in DNA: TGTGCCAGTAGTACCGGGGGGCGAGGGTCCGGGGAGCTGTTTTTT. Translated, it gives CASSTGGRGSGELFF.

The rearrangement joins TRBV11-2 to TRBJ2-2, with TRBD1 matching over 9 bases. This CDR3 region has 16 residues. V dropped 5 bases and J dropped 0; count of bases not matched to a gene: 4. Germline-derived CDR1 and CDR2 are SGHAT and FQNNGV. The DNA of the CDR3 is TGTGCCAGCAGCCCGTACAGGGGGCCGAACACCGGGGAGCTGTTTTTT. As protein: CASSPYRGPNTGELFF.

The chain combines TRBV27 with TRBJ2-1; possible D gene TRBD1, 6 bases. The length of the CDR3 is 16 residues. Germline assignment: CDR1 MNHEY and CDR2 SMNVEV (reference sequence). Trimming left V 3 bases short and J 4 bases short, with 16 bases between. The CDR3 DNA follows: TGTGCCAGCAGTTTTACCCACTTTGGACAGTACAATGAGCAGTTCTTC. Residues: CASSFTHFGQYNEQFF.

A few counts support this clone. This sequence joins TRBV27 and TRBJ2-1, with 8 bases matching TRBD1. The trim removed 2 bases at V and 5 bases at J, leaving 11 bases unmatched. Germline CDR1 and CDR2: MNHEY and SMNVEV (reference sequence). This CDR3 contains 17 residues. CDR3 sequence: CASSLEWRTGFDNEQFF. The CDR3 DNA reads TGTGCCAGCAGTTTAGAGTGGCGGACAGGGTTCGACAATGAGCAGTTCTTC.

Notes on this clone: At the DNA level, this CDR3 is encoded by other sequences in the same sample as well. V gene TRBV9 combines with J gene TRBJ1-1; D is unresolved. Deletions cut 0 bases from V and 1 base from J, with 7 bases between. CDR3 size: 14 residues. Germline V gene data show CDR1 as SGDLS and CDR2 as YYNGEE. CDR3 bases: TGTGCCAGCAGCGTAGGGCAGCGGAACACTGAAGCTTTCTTT. It specifies CASSVGQRNTEAFF. Combining the CDR3 with reference TRBV9 and TRBJ1-1 gives the whole variable domain DSGVTQTPKHLITATGQRVTLRCSPRSGDLSVYWYQQSLDQGLQFLIQYYNGEERAKGNILERFSAQQFPDLHSELNLSSLELGDSALYFCASSVGQRNTEAFFGQGTRLTVV.

The chain couples TRBV5-6 to TRBJ1-1; D uncertain. Germline V gives CDR1 SGHDT, CDR2 YYEEEE. The CDR3 is made up of 12 amino acids. V was trimmed by 2 bases and J by 4 bases, leaving 6 bases between them. In DNA, the CDR3 is TGTGCCAGCAGCTTTCAGCGCACTGAAGCTTTCTTT. It yields the protein CASSFQRTEAFF.

The chain employs TRBV11-2 and TRBJ1-2; D is uncertain. With 5 bases removed from V and 8 bases from J, the gap between germline ends came to 15 bases. The CDR3 runs 13 residues. The V gene's germline CDR1 is SGHAT and CDR2 FQNNGV. As DNA, the CDR3 is TGTGCCAGCAGCCCGAGGTCGATCGGGGGCTACACCTTC. Protein sequence: CASSPRSIGGYTF.

The chain has TRBV5-1 and TRBJ2-3; the match to TRBD1 covers 7 bases. Germline trimming cut 6 bases from V and 3 bases from J; bases unmatched to any gene: 7. CDR3 length: 14 amino acids. Germline assignment: CDR1 SGHRS and CDR2 YFSETQ. The CDR3 loop is CASNPRTGTDTQYF. The CDR3 DNA follows: TGCGCCAGCAACCCTCGGACAGGTACAGATACGCAGTATTTT.

This clone was observed once. The chain uses TRBV12-3 or TRBV12-4 and TRBJ1-2, with 8 bases lining up with TRBD1. The CDR3 loop spans 13 amino acids. Losses at the gene ends were 6 bases for V and 7 bases for J; bases not matched to a gene: 7. CDR3 nucleotides: TGTGCCAGCAGCTCTGGACAGGGCTCTGGCTACACCTTC. Protein: CASSSGQGSGYTF.

The chain recombines TRBV6-1 with TRBJ2-7; TRBD2 aligns across 10 bases. Germline CDR1 is MNHNS and CDR2 is SASEGT. V was pared by 2 bases and J by 5 bases, with 12 bases of the junction left unmatched. This CDR3 has 17 amino acids. The CDR3 protein is CASSEPAGGSSWNEQYF. The CDR3, as DNA: TGTGCCAGCAGTGAACCAGCGGGAGGGTCCTCTTGGAACGAGCAGTACTTC.

This clone was recorded only once. This chain uses TRBV19 with TRBJ1-6; 9 positions match TRBD1. Germline V gives CDR1 LNHDA, CDR2 SQIVND (reference sequence). CDR3 length: 15 residues. V lost 8 bases to trimming and J lost 2 bases; unmatched junction nucleotides: 4. Written as DNA, the CDR3 is TGTGCCAGTCACACAGGGGGCGCCTATAATTCACCCCTCCACTTT. Protein: CASHTGGAYNSPLHF.

This rearrangement joins TRBV5-4 to TRBJ2-7, with 12 bases matching TRBD2. With V trimmed by 4 bases and J by 2 bases, 4 bases remained unmatched. The CDR3 runs 15 residues. Germline V gene lookup returns CDR1 SGHNT and CDR2 YYREEE (reference sequence). Here the CDR3 reads CASSPTSGSTYEQYF. The CDR3 nucleotides read TGTGCCAGCAGCCCGACTAGCGGGAGTACCTACGAGCAGTACTTC.

The rearrangement joins TRBV29-1 to TRBJ2-6, with a weak D call TRBD1 (6 bases). Germline V gene lookup returns CDR1 SQVTM and CDR2 ANQGSEA. The CDR3 has 16 amino acids. Trimming left V 6 bases short and J 4 bases short, with 19 bases between. The CDR3 nucleotides are TGCAGCGTCCCGGGACACGGGGCGTCCGGGGCCAACGTCCTGACTTTC. Its protein product is CSVPGHGASGANVLTF.

The chain uses TRBV3-1 (or the pseudogene TRBV3-2) and TRBJ2-3, with 14 positions matching TRBD2. Germline loops: CDR1 LGHDT, CDR2 YNNKEL (reference sequence). CDR3 size: 18 residues. V was pared by 0 bases and J by 2 bases, with 4 bases of the junction left unmatched. CDR3 sequence: CASSQDVTSGRATDTQYF. The CDR3 nucleotides read TGTGCCAGCAGCCAAGACGTGACTAGCGGGAGGGCCACAGATACGCAGTATTTT.

The chain links TRBV7-9 to TRBJ2-6; 10 nucleotides line up with TRBD1. Looked up from germline, CDR1 is SEHNR and CDR2 is FQNEAQ (reference sequence). Trimming at V came to 5 bases and at J to 0 bases, leaving 7 bases not matched to a gene. The CDR3 runs 18 residues. The CDR3: CASSPWDRGLSGANVLTF. For the CDR3, the DNA is TGTGCCAGCAGCCCCTGGGACAGGGGTCTCTCTGGGGCCAACGTCCTGACTTTC.

The V and J genes are TRBV19 and TRBJ2-7; tentatively, D is TRBD1 (6 bases). The CDR3 is made up of 13 amino acids. CDR1 and CDR2 from the germline V gene are LNHDA and SQIVND (reference sequence). The V end was cut by 1 base, the J end by 7 bases, with 11 bases between. CDR3 loop: CASSIGQGKEQYF. The CDR3 DNA follows: TGTGCCAGTAGTATAGGGCAGGGGAAAGAGCAGTACTTC.

The V call is TRBV5-6, the J call TRBJ2-3; tentatively, D is TRBD1 (6 bases). Trimming took 1 base from V and 5 from J, leaving 17 bases between them. The CDR3 sequence is 16 residues long. Germline assignment: CDR1 SGHDT and CDR2 YYEEEE. CDR3: CASSLTGMGTQDTQYF. The CDR3 DNA sequence: TGTGCCAGCAGCTTGACAGGGATGGGAACACAAGATACGCAGTATTTT.

V and J are TRBV12-3 or TRBV12-4 and TRBJ1-1; D is undetermined. Trimming took off 3 bases at V and 6 bases at J, with 8 bases between the two ends. The CDR3 covers 12 residues. Here the CDR3 reads CASSFYLAEAFF. For the CDR3, the DNA is TGTGCCAGCAGTTTCTATTTAGCTGAAGCTTTCTTT.

V usage is TRBV9 and J usage is TRBJ2-1; the match to TRBD2 covers 9 bases. Germline-derived CDR1 and CDR2 are SGDLS and YYNGEE. This CDR3 spans 17 amino acids. The V gene end was trimmed by 0 bases and the J gene end by 6 bases; junction bases not matched to a gene: 10. CDR3 in amino acids: CASSVVIGGRVGNEQFF. The CDR3 DNA follows: TGTGCCAGCAGCGTAGTAATAGGCGGGAGGGTCGGCAATGAGCAGTTCTTC. Full variable domain (rest looked up from reference TRBV9 and TRBJ2-1): DSGVTQTPKHLITATGQRVTLRCSPRSGDLSVYWYQQSLDQGLQFLIQYYNGEERAKGNILERFSAQQFPDLHSELNLSSLELGDSALYFCASSVVIGGRVGNEQFFGPGTRLTVL.

Of note for this clone: This sample also contains other DNA sequences that code for the same CDR3. The CDR3 nucleotides read TGTGCCAGCAGTTATGGGGGCGCTGGCCAAGAGACCCAGTACTTC. Translated, it gives CASSYGGAGQETQYF. The chain links TRBV6-5 to TRBJ2-5; D is perhaps TRBD1 (6 bases). The germline gives CDR1 MNHEY, CDR2 SVGAGI. The CDR3 runs 15 residues. V was shortened by 3 bases and J by 1 base, with 12 bases between the two germline ends.

V and J are TRBV27 and TRBJ1-6; possible D gene TRBD1, 5 bases. Trimming stripped 1 base from V and 8 bases from J, with 15 bases between. The CDR3 spans 16 residues. CDR1 is MNHEY and CDR2 is SMNVEV in the germline V gene (reference sequence). In DNA, the CDR3 is TGTGCCAGCAGTTTATTATCAGGGCTCCCTCATTCACCCCTCCACTTT. This encodes CASSLLSGLPHSPLHF.